Listed here are 13 T cell receptor beta chains from one sample, sequenced in a study of graft-versus-host responses after intestinal transplantation. Here immunoSEQ multiplex PCR was the method, and the copy in TCRdb shows in-frame clones only, minus some. The table includes about 83,000 clones, about 88% detected once. For these receptors, no antigen is known. Here the sequenced sample was unstimulated CD4+ T cells sorted from spleen or lymph node cells, taken before intestinal transplant. Receptor source: a human donor who received an intestinal transplant.

V is TRBV14 and J is TRBJ2-1; 7 bases map to TRBD2. The CDR3 is 13 residues long. Trimming cost V 2 bases and J 9 bases; bases outside gene matches: 4. The germline V gene encodes CDR1 SGHDN and CDR2 FVKESK. CDR3 in amino acids: CASSQWWGGEQFF. The CDR3 DNA follows: TGTGCCAGCAGCCAATGGTGGGGGGGTGAGCAGTTCTTC.

The chain uses TRBV6-6 and TRBJ2-7; D gene unclear. The CDR3 contains 14 residues. Trimming cost V 2 bases and J 1 base, with 9 bases left between them. Germline loops: CDR1 MNHNY, CDR2 SVGAGI (reference sequence). CDR3 loop: CASSYTGLSYEQYF. CDR3 sequence (DNA): TGTGCCAGCAGTTACACGGGTCTATCCTACGAGCAGTACTTC.

V and J are TRBV4-1 and TRBJ2-7; 7 positions agree with TRBD2. V was pared by 1 base and J by 0 bases, with 3 bases of the junction left unmatched. CDR1 and CDR2 (germline): MGHRA, YSYEKL. The CDR3 covers 15 residues. CDR3 sequence reads: CASSQGWTSSYEQYF. The CDR3 DNA sequence: TGCGCCAGCAGCCAAGGGTGGACTAGCTCCTACGAGCAGTACTTC.

The chain employs TRBV6-5 and TRBJ1-4, with 7 bases aligning to TRBD1. V lost 5 bases to trimming and J lost 5 bases; unmatched junction nucleotides: 5. The CDR3 length is 14 residues. Germline V CDR1 and CDR2: MNHEY, SVGAGI. The CDR3 reads CASSGRGRNEKLFF. CDR3 nucleotides: TGTGCCAGCAGTGGCAGGGGGAGGAATGAAAAACTGTTTTTT.

The chain uses TRBV27 and TRBJ2-3; 10 bases agree with TRBD2. CDR3 length: 14 residues. Trimming at V came to 6 bases and at J to 1 base, leaving 1 base not matched to a gene. CDR1 is MNHEY, CDR2 SMNVEV, per germline (reference sequence). CDR3 sequence: CASRGTSGTDTQYF. Here the CDR3 DNA reads TGTGCCAGCAGAGGGACTAGCGGCACAGATACGCAGTATTTT.

The chain uses TRBV5-1 and TRBJ2-5; TRBD1 matches 7 bases. Germline CDR1 SGHRS, CDR2 YFSETQ. J gave up 5 bases and V 3 bases, and 10 bases lay outside the gene matches. The CDR3 sequence is 15 residues long. The CDR3 loop reads CASSSRDSRGETQYF. The CDR3 DNA reads TGCGCCAGCAGCTCCCGGGACAGCAGAGGCGAGACCCAGTACTTC.

This clone was seen only once. J is TRBJ2-7 and V is TRBV11-2; 7 nucleotides match TRBD1. Per germline, CDR1 SGHAT and CDR2 FQNNGV. Germline trimming cut 4 bases from V and 7 bases from J; bases unmatched to any gene: 7. The CDR3 is 13 residues long. The CDR3 is CASSYGQAGEQYF. Here the CDR3 DNA reads TGTGCCAGCAGCTACGGACAGGCTGGGGAGCAGTACTTC.

The V gene is TRBV28, the J gene TRBJ2-3, with 7 bases matching TRBD2. The CDR3 consists of 15 residues. The V and J ends lost 6 bases and 0 bases, in that order; junction bases with no gene match: 6. Looked up from germline, CDR1 is MDHEN and CDR2 is SYDVKM. The DNA for the CDR3 is TGTGCCAGCAGCACGGGAGGCGTGAGCACAGATACGCAGTATTTT. Translation: CASSTGGVSTDTQYF.

This clone was counted once. The chain joins TRBV28 to TRBJ1-5; 7 bases map to TRBD1. V was clipped by 5 bases and J by 1 base; unmatched bases: 5. Germline V gene sequence: CDR1 MDHEN, CDR2 SYDVKM. The CDR3 has 15 amino acids. The CDR3 coding sequence is TGTGCCAGCAGTCTCGACAGGGCGAGCAATCAGCCCCAGCATTTT. It is translated as CASSLDRASNQPQHF.

This chain links TRBV11-2 with TRBJ2-2; weak D call: TRBD1 (6 bases). The V end was cut by 1 base, the J end by 6 bases, with 15 bases between. The CDR3 consists of 16 residues. Germline CDR1 reads SGHAT; CDR2 reads FQNNGV. The CDR3 is CASSLVPPGVAGELFF. The CDR3 DNA sequence: TGTGCCAGCAGCTTAGTTCCCCCAGGGGTAGCCGGGGAGCTGTTTTTT.

The chain has TRBV10-3 and TRBJ2-7; TRBD2 matches 11 bases. CDR1 is ENHRY and CDR2 is SYGVKD in the germline V gene. The CDR3 spans 16 residues. The V and J ends lost 6 bases and 0 bases, in that order; junction bases with no gene match: 7. CDR3 protein: CAISLGLAGSSYEQYF. The CDR3, as DNA: TGTGCCATCAGCCTAGGACTAGCGGGCTCCTCCTACGAGCAGTACTTC.

This clone was recorded only once. The chain couples TRBV5-6 to TRBJ2-5, with D maybe TRBD2 (5 bases). The CDR3 covers 16 residues. V gave up 5 bases and J gave up 2 bases, with 19 bases separating them. Germline lookup yields CDR1 SGHDT and CDR2 YYEEEE. CDR3 sequence reads: CASSSDGPDFQETQYF. The CDR3 DNA reads TGTGCCAGCAGTTCCGACGGCCCGGACTTTCAAGAGACCCAGTACTTC.

This chain links TRBV10-1 with TRBJ2-1, with D hard to call. V shed 0 bases and J shed 10 bases, with 7 bases lying between them. This CDR3 has 12 amino acids. Germline values: CDR1 WNHNN, CDR2 SYGVQD (reference sequence). DNA for the CDR3: TGCGCCAGCAGTGAGTCTAGGCGGGAGCAGTTCTTC. Amino acid sequence: CASSESRREQFF.